The 2 T cell receptor beta chains below were found in one sample sequenced in a study of T cells after yellow fever vaccination. TCRdb re-analysed the 5' RACE reads in MiXCR, keeping a single row per CDR3 protein. The sample shows about 340,000 distinct CDR3 sequences, approximately 13% of them seen only once. The sample in question was CD4+ T cells sorted from PBMCs, obtained 15 days after the yellow fever booster vaccination. These receptors came from a man between 18 and 29 years old who received the YFV17D yellow fever vaccine.

This clonotype was recorded many times. The genes are TRBV30 and TRBJ2-4; weak D call: TRBD2 (6 bases). Germline-derived CDR1 and CDR2 are GTSNPN and SVGIG (reference sequence). V lost 3 bases to trimming and J lost 0 bases, with 12 bases between them. CDR3 length: 15 residues. The CDR3 DNA sequence: TGTGCCTGGAGGGGGTGGAGGGGAGCCAAAAACATTCAGTACTTC. This gives the protein CAWRGWRGAKNIQYF.

This clonotype was counted at least ten times. The chain joins TRBV7-2 to TRBJ1-3; D gene uncertain. Trimming removed 3 bases from V and 1 base from J, with 4 bases in between. The CDR3 extends over 13 amino acids. Germline values: CDR1 SGHTA, CDR2 FQGNSA. The CDR3 here is CASSFNSGNTIYF. The CDR3 region has the DNA TGTGCCAGCAGCTTTAATTCTGGAAACACCATATATTTT. Full variable domain (missing parts from reference TRBV7-2 and TRBJ1-3): GAGVSQSPSNKVTEKGKDVELRCDPISGHTALYWYRQSLGQGLEFLIYFQGNSAPDKSGLPSDRFSAERTGGSVSTLTIQRTQQEDSAVYLCASSFNSGNTIYFGEGSWLTVV.